This T cell receptor beta chain was captured by sequencing in a study of blood T cell repertoires in COVID-19 (TCRdb year 2020). Regarding the complete study: Collaborator samples came from the United States, Italy and Spain and covered acute and convalescent phases of COVID-19. The repertoires were released in a freely available public database intended as a resource for research on the immune response to SARS-CoV-2. The dataset comprised deeply sampled blood TCRbeta repertoires from subjects exposed to, actively infected with, or recovered from COVID-19. The samples were drawn from two sources: the first 160 participants of the ongoing ImmuneRACE study, and 1,254 subjects contributed by 6 global collaborators. Where available, HLA class I and class II types were taken from metadata supplied by the sample provider and were not determined by assay-based typing. The prospective study material was composed of cDNA or gDNA derived from T cells, B-cell-depleted T cells, or PBMCs. Sample metadata almost always included a de-identified subject ID, COVID-19 status, age in years and sex.

Trimming at the junction amounts to 2 bases on V and 2 bases on J, and the germline ends lie 15 bases apart. The germline V gene gives CDR1 as SGDLS and CDR2 as YYNGEE. The CDR3 contains 16 residues, cysteine and phenylalanine counted. Only CDR3 DNA is held: 48 bases, read in frame from base 1. This clone was detected once. The clone's antigen remains unknown. No clone much larger than this one lies a single base away; base qualities are absent. Participants in the prospective study were enrolled through a virtual design, were aged 18 to 89 years, and lived in 24 United States geographic areas. Cohort assignment in the prospective study relied on participant-reported clinical history from a screening survey and a study questionnaire. Recovered participants in ImmuneRACE Cohort 3 were defined by two consecutive negative NP/OP PCR tests, clearance by a healthcare professional, or resolution of symptoms. Mobile phlebotomists in the prospective study collected whole blood, serum and a nasopharyngeal or oropharyngeal swab from every participant. Participants in the prospective study had the option to provide additional blood draws and questionnaires over a 2-month period. Prospective study blood samples were shipped either frozen or at room temperature before DNA extraction.

The research as a whole found: Clinical and demographic metadata were provided uncurated, with the amount varying by source and participant.

TCRbeta CDR3 regions were amplified from genomic DNA using the immunoSEQ Assay, a bias-controlled multiplex PCR. Processing in the source paper ran as follows. The number of nucleated cells in each sample was estimated from the amplification of reference gene primers within the assay. Sequence reads were collapsed and filtered to measure the absolute abundance of every unique TCRbeta CDR3 rearrangement. For each sample, productive Simpson clonality was calculated as the square root of Simpson's diversity index over productive rearrangements. In TCRdb, the immuneACCESS table is reduced to in-frame sequences with V and J assigned. These tables do not hold every clone; where another copy was compared, an unresolved V gene accounts for under half, and the others remain unexplained. The V and J calls and the clone size are those of that table, but D and trimming were determined from the DNA. This sample has 150,000 to 200,000 clones in its table, and approximately 88% of those were observed once. The top ten constitute 6.6% of the sample.

The sequenced material came from PBMCs or T cells enriched from blood (not recorded which). This chain joins TRBV9 to TRBJ2-3; TRBD2 is a possible D gene, resting on 6 matching bases. The sequence came from a woman aged 45-59 years who had recovered from COVID-19. CDR3 region: CASSVLGGEFTDTQYF. The sequence in DNA is TGTGCCAGCAGCGTTCTGGGCGGGGAGTTCACAGATACGCAGTATTTT. Beyond the CDR3, the reference TRBV9 and TRBJ2-3 genes provide the residues; the full variable domain reads: DSGVTQTPKHLITATGQRVTLRCSPRSGDLSVYWYQQSLDQGLQFLIQYYNGEERAKGNILERFSAQQFPDLHSELNLSSLELGDSALYFCASSVLGGEFTDTQYFGPGTRLTVL.